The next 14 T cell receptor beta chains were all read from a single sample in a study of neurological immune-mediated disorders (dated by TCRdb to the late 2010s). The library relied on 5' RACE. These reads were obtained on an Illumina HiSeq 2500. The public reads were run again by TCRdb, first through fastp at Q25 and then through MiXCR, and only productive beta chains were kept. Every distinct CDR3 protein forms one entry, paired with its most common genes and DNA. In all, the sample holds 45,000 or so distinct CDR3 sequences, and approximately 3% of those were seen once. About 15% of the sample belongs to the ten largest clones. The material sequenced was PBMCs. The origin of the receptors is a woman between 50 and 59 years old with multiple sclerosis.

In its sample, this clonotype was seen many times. The CDR3 nucleotides read TGCAGTGCCAGACTAGCGGGACTATTCTACAATGAGCAGTTCTTC. It is translated as CSARLAGLFYNEQFF. The J gene is TRBJ2-1, the V gene TRBV20-1; 11 nucleotides agree with TRBD2. The CDR3 length is 15 residues. CDR1 and CDR2 (germline): DFQATT, SNEGSKA (reference sequence). Germline trimming cut 6 bases from V and 3 bases from J; bases unmatched to any gene: 7.

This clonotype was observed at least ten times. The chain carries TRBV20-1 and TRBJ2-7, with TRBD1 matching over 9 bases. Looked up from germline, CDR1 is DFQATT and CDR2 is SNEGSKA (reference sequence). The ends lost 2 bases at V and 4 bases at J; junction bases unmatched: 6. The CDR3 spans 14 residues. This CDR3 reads CSARLETGGYEQYF. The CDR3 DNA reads TGCAGTGCTAGACTTGAGACAGGGGGGTACGAGCAGTACTTC.

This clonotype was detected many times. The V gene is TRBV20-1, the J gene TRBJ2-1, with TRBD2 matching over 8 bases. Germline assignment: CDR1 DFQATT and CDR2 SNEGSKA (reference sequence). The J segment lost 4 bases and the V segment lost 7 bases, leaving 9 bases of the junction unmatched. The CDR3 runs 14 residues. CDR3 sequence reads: CSVDGGAEYNEQFF. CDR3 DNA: TGCAGTGTTGACGGGGGGGCCGAGTACAATGAGCAGTTCTTC.

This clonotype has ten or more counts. For the CDR3, the DNA is TGTGCCAGCAGCCCTCTAGCGGGAGCCTACAATGAGCAGTTCTTC. Amino acid sequence: CASSPLAGAYNEQFF. This chain links TRBV9 with TRBJ2-1; 10 nucleotides line up with TRBD2. Germline V gives CDR1 SGDLS, CDR2 YYNGEE. This CDR3 has 15 amino acids. The V segment lost 4 bases and the J segment 2 bases; nucleotides outside the gene matches: 3.

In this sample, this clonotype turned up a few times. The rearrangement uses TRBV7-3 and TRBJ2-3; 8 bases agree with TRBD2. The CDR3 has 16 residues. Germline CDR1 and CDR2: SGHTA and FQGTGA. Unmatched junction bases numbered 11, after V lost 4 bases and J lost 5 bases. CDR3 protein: CASSSGTRGTKDTQYF. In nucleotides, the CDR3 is TGTGCCAGCAGCTCTGGGACTAGGGGAACAAAAGATACGCAGTATTTT.

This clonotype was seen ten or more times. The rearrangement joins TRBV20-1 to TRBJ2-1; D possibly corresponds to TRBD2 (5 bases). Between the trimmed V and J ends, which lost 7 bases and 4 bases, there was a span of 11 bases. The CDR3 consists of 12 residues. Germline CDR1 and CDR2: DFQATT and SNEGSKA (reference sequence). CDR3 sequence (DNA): TGCAGTGTCCCGGACTGGTACAATGAGCAGTTCTTC. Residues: CSVPDWYNEQFF.

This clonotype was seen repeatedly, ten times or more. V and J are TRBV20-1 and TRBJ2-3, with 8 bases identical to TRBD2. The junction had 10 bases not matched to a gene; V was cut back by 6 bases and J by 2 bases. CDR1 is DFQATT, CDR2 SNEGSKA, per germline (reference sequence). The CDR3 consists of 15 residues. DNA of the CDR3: TGCAGTGCCCCGGGGGGGGGGAGGCCCACAGATACGCAGTATTTT. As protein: CSAPGGGRPTDTQYF.

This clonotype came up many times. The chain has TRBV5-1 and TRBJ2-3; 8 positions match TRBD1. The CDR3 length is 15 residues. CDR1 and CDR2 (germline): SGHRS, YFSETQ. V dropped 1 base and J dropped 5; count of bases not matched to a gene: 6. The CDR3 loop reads CASSLSGGTEDTQYF. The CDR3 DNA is TGCGCCAGCAGCTTGTCAGGGGGCACTGAAGATACGCAGTATTTT.

CDR3 sequence: CASSYFAGGRGVELFF. The CDR3 coding sequence is TGTGCCAGCAGTTATTTTGCGGGGGGGCGGGGCGTGGAGCTGTTTTTT. The chain carries TRBV27 and TRBJ2-2; TRBD2 matches at 9 bases. J gave up 10 bases and V 4 bases, and 13 bases lay outside the gene matches. The CDR3 sequence is 16 residues long. Germline values: CDR1 MNHEY, CDR2 SMNVEV (reference sequence).

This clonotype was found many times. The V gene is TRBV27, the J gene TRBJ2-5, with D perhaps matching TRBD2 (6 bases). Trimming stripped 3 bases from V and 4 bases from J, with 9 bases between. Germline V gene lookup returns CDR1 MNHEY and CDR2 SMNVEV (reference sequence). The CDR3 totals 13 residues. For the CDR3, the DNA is TGTGCCAGCAGTTTTGTCGGGGGAGAGACCCAGTACTTC. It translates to CASSFVGGETQYF.

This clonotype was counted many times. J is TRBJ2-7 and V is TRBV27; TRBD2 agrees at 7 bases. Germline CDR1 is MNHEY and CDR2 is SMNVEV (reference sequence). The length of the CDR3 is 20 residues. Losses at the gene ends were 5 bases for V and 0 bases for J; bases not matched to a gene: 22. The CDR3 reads CASSKGRLRARDYTSYEQYF. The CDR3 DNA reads TGTGCCAGCAGTAAAGGGAGGTTACGAGCCCGGGACTATACCTCCTACGAGCAGTACTTC.

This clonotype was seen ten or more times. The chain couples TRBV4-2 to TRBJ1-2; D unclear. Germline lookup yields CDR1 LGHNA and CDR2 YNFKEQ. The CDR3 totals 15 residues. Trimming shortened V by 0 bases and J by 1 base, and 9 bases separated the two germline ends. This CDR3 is CASSQDWMGNYGYTF. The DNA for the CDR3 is TGTGCCAGCAGCCAAGATTGGATGGGTAACTATGGCTACACCTTC.

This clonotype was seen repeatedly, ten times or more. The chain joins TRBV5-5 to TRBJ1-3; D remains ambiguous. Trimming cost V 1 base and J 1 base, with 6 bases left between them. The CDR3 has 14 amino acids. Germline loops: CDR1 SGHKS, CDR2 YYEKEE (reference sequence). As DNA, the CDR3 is TGTGCCAGCAGCTTGTTAAGATCTGGAAACACCATATATTTT. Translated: CASSLLRSGNTIYF. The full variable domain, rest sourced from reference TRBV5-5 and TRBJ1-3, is DAGVTQSPTHLIKTRGQQVTLRCSPISGHKSVSWYQQVLGQGPQFIFQYYEKEERGRGNFPDRFSARQFPNYSSELNVNALLLGDSALYLCASSLLRSGNTIYFGEGSWLTVV.

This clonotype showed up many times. CDR3 in amino acids: CASSQPGGVVGGELFF. DNA for the CDR3: TGTGCCAGCAGTCAACCAGGGGGAGTGGTAGGCGGGGAGCTGTTTTTT. The chain is built from TRBV12-3 or TRBV12-4 and TRBJ2-2, with 7 positions matching TRBD1. The length of the CDR3 is 16 residues. After removal of 5 bases from V and 7 bases from J, the junction contained 13 bases not matched to a gene.